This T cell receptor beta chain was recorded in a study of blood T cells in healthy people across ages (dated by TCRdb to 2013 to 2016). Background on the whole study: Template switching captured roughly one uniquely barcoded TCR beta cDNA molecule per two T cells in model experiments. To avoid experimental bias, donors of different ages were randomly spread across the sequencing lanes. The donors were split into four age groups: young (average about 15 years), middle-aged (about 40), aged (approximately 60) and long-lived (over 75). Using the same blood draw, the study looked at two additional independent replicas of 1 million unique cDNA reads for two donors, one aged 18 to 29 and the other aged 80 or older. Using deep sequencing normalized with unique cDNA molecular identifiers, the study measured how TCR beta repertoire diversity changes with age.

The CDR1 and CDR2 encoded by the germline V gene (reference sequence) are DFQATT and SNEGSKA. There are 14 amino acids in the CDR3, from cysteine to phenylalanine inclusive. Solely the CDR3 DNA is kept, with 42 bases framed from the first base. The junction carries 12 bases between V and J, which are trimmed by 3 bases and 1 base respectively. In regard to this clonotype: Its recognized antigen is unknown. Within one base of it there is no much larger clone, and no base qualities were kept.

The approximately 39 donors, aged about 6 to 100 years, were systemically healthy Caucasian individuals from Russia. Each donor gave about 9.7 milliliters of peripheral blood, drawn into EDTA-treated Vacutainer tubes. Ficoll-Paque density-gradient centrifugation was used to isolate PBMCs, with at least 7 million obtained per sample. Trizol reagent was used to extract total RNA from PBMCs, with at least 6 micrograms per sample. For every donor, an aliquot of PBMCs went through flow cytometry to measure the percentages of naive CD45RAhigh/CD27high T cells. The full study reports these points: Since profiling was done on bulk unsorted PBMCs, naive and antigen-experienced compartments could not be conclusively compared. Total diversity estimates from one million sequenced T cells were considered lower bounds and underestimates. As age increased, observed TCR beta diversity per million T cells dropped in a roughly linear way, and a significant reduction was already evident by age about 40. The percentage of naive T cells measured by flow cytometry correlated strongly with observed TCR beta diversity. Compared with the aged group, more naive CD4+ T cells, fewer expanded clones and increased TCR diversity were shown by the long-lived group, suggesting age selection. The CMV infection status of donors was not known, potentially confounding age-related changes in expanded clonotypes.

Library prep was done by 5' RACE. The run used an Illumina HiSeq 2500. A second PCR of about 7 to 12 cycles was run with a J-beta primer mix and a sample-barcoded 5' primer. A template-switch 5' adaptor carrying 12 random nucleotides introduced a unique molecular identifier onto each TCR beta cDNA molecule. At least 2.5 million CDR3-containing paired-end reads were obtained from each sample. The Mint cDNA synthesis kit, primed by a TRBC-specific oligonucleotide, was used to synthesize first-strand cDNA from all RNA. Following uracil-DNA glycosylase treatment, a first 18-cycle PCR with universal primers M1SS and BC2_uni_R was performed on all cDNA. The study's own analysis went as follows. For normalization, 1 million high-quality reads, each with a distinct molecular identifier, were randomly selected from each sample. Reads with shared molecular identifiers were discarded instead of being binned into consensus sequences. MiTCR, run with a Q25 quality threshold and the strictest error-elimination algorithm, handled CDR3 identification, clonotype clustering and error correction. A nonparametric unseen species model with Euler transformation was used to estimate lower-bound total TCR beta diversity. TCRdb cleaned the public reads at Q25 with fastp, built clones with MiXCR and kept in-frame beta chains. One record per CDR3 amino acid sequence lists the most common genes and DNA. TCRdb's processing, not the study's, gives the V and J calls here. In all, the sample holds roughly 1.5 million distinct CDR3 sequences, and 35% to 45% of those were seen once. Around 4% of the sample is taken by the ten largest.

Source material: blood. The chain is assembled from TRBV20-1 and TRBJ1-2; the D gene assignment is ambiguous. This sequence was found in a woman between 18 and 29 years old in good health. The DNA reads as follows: TGCAGTGCTAGTCCCTTTCAGAATAACTATGGCTACACCTTC. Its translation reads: CSASPFQNNYGYTF.